These 19 T cell receptor beta chains originate from one sample sequenced in a study of blood T cells in healthy people across ages. Then a second PCR, running roughly 7 to 11 cycles, was carried out with a sample-barcoded 5' primer and a J-beta primer mix. One entry per CDR3 protein, called by TCRdb with MiXCR from the 5' RACE reads. The repertoire has 760,000 or so distinct CDR3 sequences, 25% of them found once; the top ten carry 9.4%. The same sample was also studied in work on T cells of mothers and their children.

Sequencing used blood. These receptors originate from a boy aged 10-17 years in good health.

This clonotype turned up a few times. This rearrangement joins TRBV15 to TRBJ2-1; 16 bases fit TRBD2. The CDR3 contains 17 residues. V shed 2 bases and J 7 bases; nucleotides not matched to a gene: 5. Germline V gene data show CDR1 as LNHNV and CDR2 as YYDKDF (reference sequence). Here the CDR3 DNA reads TGTGCCACCAGCAGATCGGGACTAGCGGGGGGGCCGAATGAGCAGTTCTTC. Residues: CATSRSGLAGGPNEQFF.

This clonotype was seen more than once but under ten times. V usage is TRBV7-3 and J usage is TRBJ2-5; 11 nucleotides align to TRBD2. This CDR3 has 17 amino acids. After removal of 5 bases from V and 5 bases from J, the junction contained 13 bases not matched to a gene. From germline, CDR1 is SGHTA and CDR2 FQGTGA. The CDR3 DNA reads as TGTGCCAGCAGCCCCAACCCAGTAGCGGGGGGGATCGAGACCCAGTACTTC. Encoded protein: CASSPNPVAGGIETQYF.

This chain connects TRBV7-2 to TRBJ1-4; possibly TRBD1 for D (5 bases). The CDR3 has 13 amino acids. The V and J ends lost 6 bases and 6 bases respectively, with 11 bases between them. Germline V CDR1 and CDR2: SGHTA, FQGNSA. In DNA form, the CDR3 reads TGTGCCAGCAGACAACGGACATATGAAAAACTGTTTTTT. This translates into CASRQRTYEKLFF.

J is TRBJ1-3 and V is TRBV20-1; D remains unclear. CDR1 and CDR2 (germline): DFQATT, SNEGSKA (reference sequence). Trimming cost V 2 bases and J 0 bases, with 5 bases left between them. The CDR3 length is 13 residues. CDR3 nucleotides: TGCAGTGCTAGACCGACCTCTGGAAACACCATATATTTT. This codes for CSARPTSGNTIYF.

CDR3 region: CASSQEWDTEAFF. The CDR3 DNA sequence: TGTGCCAGCAGCCAAGAGTGGGACACTGAAGCTTTCTTT. The chain links TRBV4-2 to TRBJ1-1; no firm D call. The V and J ends lost 0 bases and 3 bases respectively, with 5 bases between them. Germline assignment: CDR1 LGHNA and CDR2 YNFKEQ. CDR3 size: 13 residues.

A note on this clonotype: The junction shows a germline mismatch at one end, possibly a read error. V usage is TRBV7-2 and J usage is TRBJ2-5; D perhaps matches TRBD1 (5 bases). This CDR3 is 13 amino acids long. Germline lookup yields CDR1 SGHTA and CDR2 FQGNSA. The CDR3 protein is CVSSLGREETQYF. CDR3 DNA sequence: TGTGTCAGCAGCTTAGGCAGGGAAGAGACCCAGTACTTC.

This chain uses TRBV7-3 with TRBJ2-3, with D perhaps given as TRBD1 or TRBD2 (5 bases each). CDR3 size: 14 residues. The V gene's germline CDR1 is SGHTA and CDR2 FQGTGA. Trimming removed 0 bases at V and 5 bases at J, with 9 bases between. The CDR3 here is CASSLTRAGDTQYF. The CDR3, as DNA: TGTGCCAGCAGCTTAACCAGGGCGGGAGATACGCAGTATTTT.

The chain couples TRBV6-5 to TRBJ2-2; weak D call: TRBD1 (5 bases). Trimming removed 2 bases at V and 5 bases at J, with 9 bases between. The CDR3 spans 14 residues. CDR1 is MNHEY and CDR2 is SVGAGI in the germline V gene. CDR3 amino acids: CASSYSRVTGELFF. CDR3 DNA sequence: TGTGCCAGCAGTTACAGCAGGGTTACCGGGGAGCTGTTTTTT.

The chain combines TRBV28 with TRBJ2-5; D possibly uses TRBD1 or TRBD2 (6 bases each). The germline V gene has CDR1 MDHEN and CDR2 SYDVKM. V was clipped by 6 bases and J by 2 bases, with 10 bases between them. The CDR3 contains 13 residues. The CDR3 nucleotides are TGTGCCAGCAGAAAGGGGGGTCAAGAGACCCAGTACTTC. It translates to CASRKGGQETQYF.

The chain couples TRBV28 to TRBJ2-7; D ambiguous. There are 12 residues in the CDR3. V lost 2 bases to trimming and J lost 9 bases, with 11 bases between them. CDR1 is MDHEN, CDR2 SYDVKM, per germline. The CDR3 loop is CASSLQLPVQYF. Written as DNA, the CDR3 is TGTGCCAGCAGTTTACAGCTGCCCGTGCAGTACTTC.

The chain joins TRBV6-5 to TRBJ2-5; TRBD2 agrees at 8 bases. Trimming took 7 bases from V and 1 from J; bases not matched to a gene: 5. The CDR3 is 14 amino acids. CDR1 MNHEY and CDR2 SVGAGI come from the germline V gene. The CDR3: CASTASGLQETQYF. The CDR3 nucleotides are TGTGCCAGCACGGCTAGCGGGCTCCAAGAGACCCAGTACTTC.

The CDR3 DNA follows: TGTGCCAGCAGCGTCGACTTGAGAACTGAAGCTTTCTTT. Protein sequence: CASSVDLRTEAFF. V gene TRBV9 combines with J gene TRBJ1-1; D not certain. The V and J ends lost 2 bases and 5 bases respectively, with 10 bases between them. There are 13 residues in the CDR3. Germline V gene data show CDR1 as SGDLS and CDR2 as YYNGEE.

This chain joins TRBV7-2 and TRBJ2-7, with D possibly called TRBD1 or TRBD2 (5 bases each). V was clipped by 5 bases and J by 6 bases, with 17 bases between them. Germline V CDR1 and CDR2: SGHTA, FQGNSA. The CDR3 loop spans 14 amino acids. This CDR3 is CASSGTQGRGEQYF. The CDR3 nucleotides are TGTGCCAGCAGCGGAACTCAGGGCCGGGGCGAGCAGTACTTC.

This clonotype appeared many times. The chain is built from TRBV29-1 and TRBJ2-5; 11 nucleotides line up with TRBD2. The germline V gene has CDR1 SQVTM and CDR2 ANQGSEA. This CDR3 contains 16 residues. J lost 4 bases, V lost 7 bases, and 14 bases had no gene match. The CDR3, as DNA: TGCAGCGCCGACTCAGCCGGGACTAGCGGATTAGAGACCCAGTACTTC. Encoded protein: CSADSAGTSGLETQYF.

This clonotype was detected only a few times. The V and J genes are TRBV7-3 and TRBJ2-7; 7 bases fit TRBD2. This CDR3 comprises 15 residues. Germline CDR1 is SGHTA and CDR2 is FQGTGA. Trimming at V came to 2 bases and at J to 3 bases, leaving 7 bases not matched to a gene. CDR3 coding DNA: TGTGCCAGCAGCTTAGAGCCGGGACTACTCTACGAGCAGTACTTC. As protein: CASSLEPGLLYEQYF.

With regard to this clonotype: A read error may account for a junction end that differs from germline. This chain links TRBV4-1 with TRBJ1-4; TRBD1 matches 7 bases. CDR3 size: 13 residues. Germline CDR1 is MGHRA and CDR2 is YSYEKL. The CDR3 spells CASSRHTQGRVAF. CDR3 nucleotide sequence: TGCGCCAGCAGCCGGCATACACAGGGGAGAGTAGCGTTT.

This clonotype appeared a few times. CDR3 in DNA: TGTGCCAGCAGCGTAGCGGGGGGCCCACCCGGGGAGCTGTTTTTT. It is translated as CASSVAGGPPGELFF. The gene calls are TRBV9 and TRBJ2-2; D is perhaps TRBD2 (7 bases). Germline CDR1 and CDR2: SGDLS and YYNGEE. This CDR3 contains 15 residues. Between the trimmed V and J ends, which lost 0 bases and 6 bases, there was a span of 12 bases.

The chain joins TRBV20-1 to TRBJ1-5, with D perhaps TRBD1 (5 bases). Trimming removed 3 bases at V and 4 bases at J, with 13 bases between. The CDR3 covers 14 residues. Germline CDR1 DFQATT, CDR2 SNEGSKA (reference sequence). The CDR3 reads CSASHKGLNQPQHF. CDR3 nucleotides: TGCAGTGCTAGCCATAAGGGGTTGAATCAGCCCCAGCATTTT.

This chain uses TRBV20-1 with TRBJ2-1, with D possibly TRBD2 on 7 matching bases. V lost 5 bases and J lost 0, with 14 bases in between. Germline values: CDR1 DFQATT, CDR2 SNEGSKA (reference sequence). This CDR3 spans 15 amino acids. The CDR3 nucleotides read TGCAGTGCTTCAAGGGGGGGTCCCTCCTACAATGAGCAGTTCTTC. Translation gives CSASRGGPSYNEQFF.